The 11 T cell receptor beta chains listed next were all sequenced from one sample in a study of T-cell reconstitution after alpha-beta-depleted transplantation in children. Preparing the TCRbeta library involved the use of unique molecular identifiers. TCRdb processed the PCR reads anew with MiXCR; each CDR3 protein has one entry. The data contain about 690,000 distinct CDR3 sequences, roughly 17% of them singletons. The sample in question was PBMCs from the stem cell graft donor, obtained from the stem cell graft. The receptors shown here come from a human donor who donated a stem cell graft to a child with acute myeloid leukemia.

This clonotype was counted between two and nine times. The chain employs TRBV6-2 or TRBV6-3 and TRBJ2-5; possibly TRBD2 for D (8 bases). The CDR3 contains 16 residues. CDR1 MNHEY and CDR2 SVGEGT come from the germline V gene. With 2 bases removed from V and 5 bases from J, the gap between germline ends came to 18 bases. Written as DNA, the CDR3 is TGTGCCAGCAGTTACCCGGGACTAGGGGACAGCGAGACCCAGTACTTC. The encoded protein is CASSYPGLGDSETQYF.

This clonotype was seen only a few times. The rearrangement uses TRBV4-1 and TRBJ2-2; D not resolved. The CDR3 sequence is 17 residues long. V dropped 0 bases and J dropped 0 bases, with 11 bases sitting between them. CDR1 is MGHRA and CDR2 is YSYEKL in the germline V gene. The CDR3 loop is CASSQEGAYANTGELFF. The CDR3 DNA follows: TGCGCCAGCAGCCAAGAAGGAGCCTACGCGAACACCGGGGAGCTGTTTTTT.

The rearrangement joins TRBV4-3 to TRBJ2-1, with TRBD2 matching over 16 bases. This CDR3 contains 16 residues. V shed 3 bases, J shed 7 bases, and the junction held 3 bases outside the gene matches. Germline loops: CDR1 LGHNA, CDR2 YSLEER. The CDR3 region has the DNA TGCGCCAGCAGCCAGGGACTAGCGGGGGGGCTAAATGAGCAGTTCTTC. Protein product: CASSQGLAGGLNEQFF.

This clonotype has a count of ten or more. J is TRBJ2-5 and V is TRBV6-5; D is possibly TRBD1 or TRBD2 (5 bases each). V lost 2 bases and J lost 3, with 13 bases in between. This CDR3 has 15 residues. Looked up from germline, CDR1 is MNHEY and CDR2 is SVGAGI. CDR3: CASSYTGATEETQYF. In DNA form, the CDR3 reads TGTGCCAGCAGTTACACCGGGGCCACGGAAGAGACCCAGTACTTC.

This sequence joins TRBV7-9 and TRBJ1-2; TRBD1 aligns across 10 bases. After removal of 5 bases from V and 5 bases from J, the junction contained 5 bases not matched to a gene. The CDR3 is made up of 14 amino acids. Germline CDR1 is SEHNR and CDR2 is FQNEAQ (reference sequence). The CDR3 protein is CASSLMDRGYGYTF. In nucleotides, the CDR3 is TGTGCCAGCAGCCTCATGGACAGGGGGTATGGCTACACCTTC.

In DNA form, the CDR3 reads TGCAGTGCTAGAAGCTGGGGCACAGGATCAGAAGGCTACACCTTC. This translates into CSARSWGTGSEGYTF. V usage is TRBV20-1 and J usage is TRBJ1-2, with TRBD1 as a possible D gene (5 bases). CDR3 length: 15 residues. Germline V gene sequence: CDR1 DFQATT, CDR2 SNEGSKA (reference sequence). V was pared by 2 bases and J by 8 bases, with 21 bases between.

Ten or more counts support this clonotype. The V gene is TRBV6-6, the J gene TRBJ2-1; 8 nucleotides align to TRBD1. V lost 5 bases and J lost 7; bases outside the gene matches: 1. This CDR3 is 12 amino acids long. Per germline, CDR1 MNHNY and CDR2 SVGAGI (reference sequence). CDR3 sequence reads: CASSNRGNEQFF. Written as DNA, the CDR3 is TGTGCCAGCAGTAACAGGGGGAATGAGCAGTTCTTC.

This chain links TRBV7-8 with TRBJ1-5, with D tentatively TRBD1 (6 bases). Germline V CDR1 and CDR2: SGHVS, FQNEAQ. The V end lost 3 bases, the J end lost 1 base, and 16 bases lay between the germline ends. The CDR3 covers 17 residues. CDR3 bases: TGTGCCAGCAGCTTCGCAGGCACCGGGACAAGCAATCAGCCCCAGCATTTT. Amino acids: CASSFAGTGTSNQPQHF.

This clonotype appeared many times. This chain uses TRBV29-1 with TRBJ2-7, with D perhaps given as TRBD1 or TRBD2 (7 bases each). The CDR3 is 13 residues long. CDR1 and CDR2 (germline): SQVTM, ANQGSEA. V lost 7 bases to trimming and J lost 2 bases, with 15 bases between them. This CDR3 reads CSARGGATYEQYF. CDR3 DNA sequence: TGCAGCGCCAGGGGGGGGGCCACCTACGAGCAGTACTTC.

This clonotype was counted at least ten times. The chain links TRBV20-1 to TRBJ2-1; 8 bases map to TRBD1. CDR1 is DFQATT and CDR2 is SNEGSKA in the germline V gene (reference sequence). J was trimmed by 4 bases and V by 3 bases; bases with no gene match: 8. This CDR3 is built from 15 residues. CDR3 in amino acids: CSASYGTGLYNEQFF. The CDR3 nucleotides are TGCAGTGCTAGTTACGGGACAGGATTATACAATGAGCAGTTCTTC.

V is TRBV11-1 and J is TRBJ1-1; 7 bases align to TRBD1. Germline-derived CDR1 and CDR2 are SGHAT and FQDESV (reference sequence). This CDR3 comprises 19 residues. J gave up 1 base and V 6 bases, and 20 bases lay outside the gene matches. CDR3 DNA sequence: TGTGCCAGCAGTCGAATGCCCAGGGGGTATCCTCTGACGAACACTGAAGCTTTCTTT. Protein sequence: CASSRMPRGYPLTNTEAFF.